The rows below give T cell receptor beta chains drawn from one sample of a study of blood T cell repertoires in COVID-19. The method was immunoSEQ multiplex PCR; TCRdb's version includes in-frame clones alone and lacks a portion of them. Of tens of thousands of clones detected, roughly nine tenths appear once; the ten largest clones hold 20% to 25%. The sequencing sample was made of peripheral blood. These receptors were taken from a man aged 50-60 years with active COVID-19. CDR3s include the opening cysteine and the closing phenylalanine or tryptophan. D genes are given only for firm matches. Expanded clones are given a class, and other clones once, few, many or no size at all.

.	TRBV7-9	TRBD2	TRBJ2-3	CASSSTSGTSTDTQYF	TGTGCCAGCAGCTCTACTAGCGGGACCAGCACAGATACGCAGTATTTT
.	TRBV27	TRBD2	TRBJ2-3	CASSSEREGRYTQYF	TGTGCCAGCAGTTCGGAGCGGGAGGGCCGATATACGCAGTATTTT
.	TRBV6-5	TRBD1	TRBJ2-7	CASSSVTGGRYEQYF	TGTGCCAGCAGTTCGGTAACAGGGGGCCGCTACGAGCAGTACTTC
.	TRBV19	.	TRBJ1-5	CATRGEEYSNQPQHF	TGTGCCACCCGGGGAGAAGAGTATAGCAATCAGCCCCAGCATTTT
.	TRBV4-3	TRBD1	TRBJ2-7	CASSQDLTGTTYEQYF	TGCGCCAGCAGCCAGGACCTGACAGGGACCACCTACGAGCAGTACTTC
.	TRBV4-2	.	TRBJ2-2	CASSQGYEGNTGELFF	TGTGCCAGCAGCCAAGGCTACGAGGGCAACACCGGGGAGCTGTTTTTT
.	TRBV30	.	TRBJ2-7	CAWSPPGWSSYEQYF	TGTGCCTGGAGCCCTCCAGGGTGGTCGTCCTACGAGCAGTACTTC
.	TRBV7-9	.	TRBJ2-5	CASSSQETQYF	TGTGCCAGCAGCTCCCAGGAGACCCAGTACTTC
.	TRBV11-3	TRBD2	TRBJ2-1	CASSISGTYEQFF	TGTGCCAGCAGTATTAGCGGGACATATGAGCAGTTCTTC
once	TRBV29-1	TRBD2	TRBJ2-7	CSVATSGAYEQYF	TGCAGCGTAGCAACTAGCGGAGCCTACGAGCAGTACTTC
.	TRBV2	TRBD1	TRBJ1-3	CASTRQGGNTIYF	TGTGCCAGCACCCGACAGGGTGGAAACACCATATATTTT
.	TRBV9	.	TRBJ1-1	CASSGAQGTEAFF	TGTGCCAGCAGCGGAGCACAGGGAACTGAAGCTTTCTTT
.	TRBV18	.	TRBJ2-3	CASSPPSVASTDTQYF	TGTGCCAGCTCACCACCTTCGGTCGCTAGCACAGATACGCAGTATTTT
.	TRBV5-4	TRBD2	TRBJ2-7	CASSPLTTSASSYEQYF	TGTGCCAGCAGCCCGCTAACGACTAGCGCGAGCTCCTACGAGCAGTACTTC
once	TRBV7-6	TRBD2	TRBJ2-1	CASTRLAGGPGGEQFF	TGTGCCAGCACCCGACTAGCGGGAGGGCCAGGGGGTGAGCAGTTCTTC
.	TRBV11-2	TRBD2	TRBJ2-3	CASSRAGGVGTDTQYF	TGTGCCAGCAGCCGTGCCGGGGGGGTAGGGACAGATACGCAGTATTTT
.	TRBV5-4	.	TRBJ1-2	CASSLVAGTTNYGYTF	TGTGCCAGCAGCTTGGTCGCGGGGACCACTAACTATGGCTACACCTTC
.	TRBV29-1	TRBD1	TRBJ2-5	CSCRQGGETQYF	TGCAGCTGCCGACAGGGTGGAGAGACCCAGTACTTC
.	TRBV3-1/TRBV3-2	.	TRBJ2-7	CASSQGGQQGRDEQYF	TGTGCCAGCAGCCAGGGGGGCCAACAGGGGAGAGACGAGCAGTACTTC
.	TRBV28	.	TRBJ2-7	CASSGGEGAYEQYF	TGTGCCAGCAGTGGCGGAGAAGGGGCCTACGAGCAGTACTTC
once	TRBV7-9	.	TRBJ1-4	CASSLVTVPEKLFF	TGTGCCAGCAGCTTAGTGACAGTACCGGAAAAACTGTTTTTT
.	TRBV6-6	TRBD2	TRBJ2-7	CASREGLAGVYEQYF	TGTGCCAGCAGAGAGGGACTAGCGGGGGTCTACGAGCAGTACTTC
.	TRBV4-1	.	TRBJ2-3	CASSQDGTYGSDTQYF	TGCGCCAGCAGCCAAGATGGAACTTACGGGTCAGATACGCAGTATTTT
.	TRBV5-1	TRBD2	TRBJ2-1	CASSGASGSNEQFF	TGCGCCAGCAGCGGGGCTAGCGGGAGTAATGAGCAGTTCTTC
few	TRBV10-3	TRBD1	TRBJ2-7	CAISTDRVEEQYF	TGTGCCATCAGTACGGACAGGGTCGAAGAGCAGTACTTC
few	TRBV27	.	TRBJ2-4	CASSLGGQDIQYF	TGTGCCAGCAGTTTAGGGGGCCAGGACATTCAGTACTTC
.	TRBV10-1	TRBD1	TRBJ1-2	CASSDRGNYGYTF	TGCGCCAGCTCGGACAGGGGGAACTATGGCTACACCTTC
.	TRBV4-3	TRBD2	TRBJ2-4	CASSQEEDGRTKNIQYF	TGCGCCAGCAGCCAAGAAGAGGACGGGAGGACCAAAAACATTCAGTACTTC
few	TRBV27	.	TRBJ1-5	CASSLRYNQPQHF	TGTGCCAGCAGTTTGAGATACAATCAGCCCCAGCATTTT
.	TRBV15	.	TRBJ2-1	CATSARGGTNYNEQFF	TGTGCCACCAGCGCCCGGGGCGGGACCAACTACAATGAGCAGTTCTTC
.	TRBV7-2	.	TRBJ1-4	CASSFRGANEKLFF	TGTGCCAGCAGCTTCCGGGGAGCTAATGAAAAACTGTTTTTT
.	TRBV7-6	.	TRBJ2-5	CASSHPGLQETQYF	TGTGCCAGCAGCCATCCGGGACTCCAAGAGACCCAGTACTTC
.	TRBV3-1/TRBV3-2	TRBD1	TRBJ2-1	CASGQGAYNEQFF	TGTGCCAGCGGACAGGGGGCCTACAATGAGCAGTTCTTC
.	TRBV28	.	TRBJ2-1	CASSSPRRAGANEQFF	TGTGCCAGCAGTTCCCCCAGGAGGGCCGGGGCCAATGAGCAGTTCTTC
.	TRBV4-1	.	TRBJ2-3	CASSQGSRLTDTQYF	TGCGCCAGCAGCCAAGGTAGCCGACTCACAGATACGCAGTATTTT
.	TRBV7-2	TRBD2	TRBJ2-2	CASSNPAGTRINTGELFF	TGTGCCAGCAGCAACCCGGCCGGGACTAGGATAAACACCGGGGAGCTGTTTTTT
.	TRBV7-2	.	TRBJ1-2	CASSSDRQNYGYTF	TGTGCCAGCAGCTCGGACAGACAAAACTATGGCTACACCTTC
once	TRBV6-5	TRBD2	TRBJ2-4	CASSQSGTNIQYF	TGTGCCAGCAGTCAGAGCGGGACTAACATTCAGTACTTC
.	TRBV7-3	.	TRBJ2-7	CASSPKNDRSLRTVTYEQYF	TGTGCCAGCAGCCCCAAAAATGACAGGTCTCTCCGTACTGTTACCTACGAGCAGTACTTC